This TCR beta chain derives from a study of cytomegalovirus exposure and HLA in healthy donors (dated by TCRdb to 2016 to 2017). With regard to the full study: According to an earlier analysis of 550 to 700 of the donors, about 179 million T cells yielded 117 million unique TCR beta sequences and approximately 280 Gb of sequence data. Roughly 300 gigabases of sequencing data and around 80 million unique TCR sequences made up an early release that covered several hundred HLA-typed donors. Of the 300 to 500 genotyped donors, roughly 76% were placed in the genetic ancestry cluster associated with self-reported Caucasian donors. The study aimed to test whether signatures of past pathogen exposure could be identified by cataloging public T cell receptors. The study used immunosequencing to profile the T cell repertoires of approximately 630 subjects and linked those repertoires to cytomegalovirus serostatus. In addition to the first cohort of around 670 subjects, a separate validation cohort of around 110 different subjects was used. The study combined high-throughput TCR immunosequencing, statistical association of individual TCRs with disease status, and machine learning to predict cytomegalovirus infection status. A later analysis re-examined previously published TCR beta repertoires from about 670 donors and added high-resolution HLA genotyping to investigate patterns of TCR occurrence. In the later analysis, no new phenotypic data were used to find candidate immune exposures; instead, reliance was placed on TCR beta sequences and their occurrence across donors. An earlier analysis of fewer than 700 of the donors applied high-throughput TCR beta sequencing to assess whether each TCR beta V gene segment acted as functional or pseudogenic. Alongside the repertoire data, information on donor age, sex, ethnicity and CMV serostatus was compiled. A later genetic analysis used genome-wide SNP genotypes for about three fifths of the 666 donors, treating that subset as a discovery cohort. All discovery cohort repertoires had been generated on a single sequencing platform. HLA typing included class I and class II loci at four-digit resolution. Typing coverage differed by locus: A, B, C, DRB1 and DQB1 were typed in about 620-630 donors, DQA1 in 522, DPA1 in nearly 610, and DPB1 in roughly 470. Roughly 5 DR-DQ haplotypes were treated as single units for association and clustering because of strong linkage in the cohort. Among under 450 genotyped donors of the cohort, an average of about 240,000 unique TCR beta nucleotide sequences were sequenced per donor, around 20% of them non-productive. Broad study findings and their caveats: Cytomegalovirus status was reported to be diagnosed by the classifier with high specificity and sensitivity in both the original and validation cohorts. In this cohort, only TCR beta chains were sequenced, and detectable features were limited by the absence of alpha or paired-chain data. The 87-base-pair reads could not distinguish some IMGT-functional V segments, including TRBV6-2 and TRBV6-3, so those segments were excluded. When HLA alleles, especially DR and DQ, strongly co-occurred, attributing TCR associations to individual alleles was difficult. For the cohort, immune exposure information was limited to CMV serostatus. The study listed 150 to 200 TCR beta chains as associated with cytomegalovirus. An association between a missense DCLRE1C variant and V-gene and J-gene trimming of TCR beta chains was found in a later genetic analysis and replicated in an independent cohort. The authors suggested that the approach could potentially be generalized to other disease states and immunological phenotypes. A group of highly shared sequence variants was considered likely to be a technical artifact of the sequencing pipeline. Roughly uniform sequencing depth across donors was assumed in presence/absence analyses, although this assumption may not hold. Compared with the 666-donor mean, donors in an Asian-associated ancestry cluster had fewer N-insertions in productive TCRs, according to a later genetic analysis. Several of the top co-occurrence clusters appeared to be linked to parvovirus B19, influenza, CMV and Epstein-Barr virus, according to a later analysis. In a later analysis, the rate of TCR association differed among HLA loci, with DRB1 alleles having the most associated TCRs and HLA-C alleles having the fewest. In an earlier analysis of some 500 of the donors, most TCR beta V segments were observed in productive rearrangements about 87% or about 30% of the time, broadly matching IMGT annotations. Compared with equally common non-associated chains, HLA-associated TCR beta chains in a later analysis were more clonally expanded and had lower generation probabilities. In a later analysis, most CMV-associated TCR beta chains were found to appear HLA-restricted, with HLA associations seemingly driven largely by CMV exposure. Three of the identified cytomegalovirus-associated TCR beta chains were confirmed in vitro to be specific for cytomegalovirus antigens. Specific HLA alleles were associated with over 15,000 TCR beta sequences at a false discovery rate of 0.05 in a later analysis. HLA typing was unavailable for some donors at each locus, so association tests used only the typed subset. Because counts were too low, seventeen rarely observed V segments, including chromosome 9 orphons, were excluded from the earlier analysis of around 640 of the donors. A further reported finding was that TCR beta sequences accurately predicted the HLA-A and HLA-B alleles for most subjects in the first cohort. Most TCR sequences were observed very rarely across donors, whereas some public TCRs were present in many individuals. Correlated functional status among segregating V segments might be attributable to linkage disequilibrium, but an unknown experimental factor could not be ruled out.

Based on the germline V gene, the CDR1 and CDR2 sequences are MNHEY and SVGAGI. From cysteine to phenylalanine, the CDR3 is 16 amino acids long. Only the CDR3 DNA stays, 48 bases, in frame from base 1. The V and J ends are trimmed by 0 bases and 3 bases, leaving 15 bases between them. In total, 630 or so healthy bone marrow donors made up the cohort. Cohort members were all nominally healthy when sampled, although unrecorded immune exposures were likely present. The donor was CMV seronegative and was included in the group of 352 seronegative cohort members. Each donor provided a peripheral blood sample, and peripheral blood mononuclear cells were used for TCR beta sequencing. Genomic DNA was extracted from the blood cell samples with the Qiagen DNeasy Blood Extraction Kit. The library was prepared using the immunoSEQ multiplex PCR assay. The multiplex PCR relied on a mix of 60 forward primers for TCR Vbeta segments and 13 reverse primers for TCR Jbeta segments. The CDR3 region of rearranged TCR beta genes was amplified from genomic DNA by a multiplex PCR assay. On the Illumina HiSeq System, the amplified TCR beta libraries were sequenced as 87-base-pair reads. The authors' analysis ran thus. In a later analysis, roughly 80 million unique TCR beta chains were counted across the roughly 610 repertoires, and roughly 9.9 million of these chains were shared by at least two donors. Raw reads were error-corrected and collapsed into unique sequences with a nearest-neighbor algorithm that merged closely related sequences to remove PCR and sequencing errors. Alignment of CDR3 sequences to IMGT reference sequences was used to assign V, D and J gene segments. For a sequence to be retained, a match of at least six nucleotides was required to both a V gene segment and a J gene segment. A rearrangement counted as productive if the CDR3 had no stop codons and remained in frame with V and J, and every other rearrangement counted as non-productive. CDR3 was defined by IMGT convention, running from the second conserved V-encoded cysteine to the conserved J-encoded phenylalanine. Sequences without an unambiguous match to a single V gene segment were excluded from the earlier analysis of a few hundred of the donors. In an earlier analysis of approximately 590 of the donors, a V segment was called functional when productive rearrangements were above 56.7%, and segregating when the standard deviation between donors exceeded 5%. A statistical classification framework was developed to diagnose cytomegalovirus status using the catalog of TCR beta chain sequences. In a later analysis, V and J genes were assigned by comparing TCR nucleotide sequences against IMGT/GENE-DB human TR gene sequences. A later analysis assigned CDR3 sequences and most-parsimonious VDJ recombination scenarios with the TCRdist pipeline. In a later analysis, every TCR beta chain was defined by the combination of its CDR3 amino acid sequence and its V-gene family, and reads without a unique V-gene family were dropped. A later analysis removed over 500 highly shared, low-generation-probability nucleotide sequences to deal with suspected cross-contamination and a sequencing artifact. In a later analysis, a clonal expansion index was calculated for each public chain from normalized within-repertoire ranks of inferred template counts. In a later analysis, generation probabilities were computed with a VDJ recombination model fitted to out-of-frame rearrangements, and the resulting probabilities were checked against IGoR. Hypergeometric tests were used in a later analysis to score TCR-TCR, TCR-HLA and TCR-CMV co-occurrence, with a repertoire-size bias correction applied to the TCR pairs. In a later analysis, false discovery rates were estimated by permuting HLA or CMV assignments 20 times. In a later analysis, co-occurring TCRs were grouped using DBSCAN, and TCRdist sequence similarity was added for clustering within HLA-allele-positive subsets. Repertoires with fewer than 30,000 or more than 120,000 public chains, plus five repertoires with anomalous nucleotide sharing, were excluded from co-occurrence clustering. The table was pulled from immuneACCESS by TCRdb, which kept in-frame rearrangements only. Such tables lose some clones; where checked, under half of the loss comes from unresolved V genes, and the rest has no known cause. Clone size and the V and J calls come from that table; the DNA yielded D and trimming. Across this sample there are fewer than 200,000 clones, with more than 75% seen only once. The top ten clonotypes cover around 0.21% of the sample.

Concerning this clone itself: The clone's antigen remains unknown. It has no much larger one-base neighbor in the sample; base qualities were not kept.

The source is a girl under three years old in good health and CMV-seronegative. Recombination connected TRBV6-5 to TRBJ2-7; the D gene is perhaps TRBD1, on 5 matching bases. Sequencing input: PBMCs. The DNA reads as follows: TGTGCCAGCAGTTACTCAGGGGTCCCTCACCGCTACGAGCAGTACTTC. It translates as CASSYSGVPHRYEQYF.